A single sample is the source of the 26 T cell receptor beta chains below, sequenced in a study of neurological immune-mediated disorders. From the 5' RACE reads, TCRdb called clonotypes with MiXCR, one entry per CDR3 protein. This table has approximately 80,000 distinct CDR3 sequences, 4.3% appearing once. As for time point: longitudinal time-point 3. The sample consisted of PBMCs. The source of these receptors is a woman in her sixties with multiple sclerosis.

The sample holds many counts of this clonotype. This rearrangement joins TRBV5-1 to TRBJ1-1; D gene unclear. V lost 0 bases and J lost 0, with 6 bases in between. Germline lookup yields CDR1 SGHRS and CDR2 YFSETQ. The CDR3 has 14 amino acids. The CDR3 DNA follows: TGCGCCAGCAGCTTGGACGGGGTGAACACTGAAGCTTTCTTT. Its protein is CASSLDGVNTEAFF.

This CDR3 reads CASRLQGHQPQHF. CDR3 DNA sequence: TGTGCCAGCAGGCTGCAGGGACATCAGCCCCAGCATTTT. This chain connects TRBV12-3 or TRBV12-4 to TRBJ1-5; weak D call: TRBD1 (5 bases). The CDR3 covers 13 residues. With 6 bases removed from V and 5 bases from J, the gap between germline ends came to 11 bases.

This clonotype was recorded at least ten times. J is TRBJ1-2 and V is TRBV6-5, with D tentatively TRBD1 (6 bases). V was cut by 10 bases and J by 1 base, with 19 bases left in between. Germline V gene lookup returns CDR1 MNHEY and CDR2 SVGAGI. The CDR3 is made up of 15 amino acids. This chain's CDR3 is CATASGAGVNYGYTF. In DNA form, the CDR3 reads TGTGCCACAGCGTCAGGGGCAGGGGTTAACTATGGCTACACCTTC.

This clonotype appeared many times. This chain uses TRBV27 with TRBJ1-2; D is undetermined. The V gene lost 3 bases and the J gene lost 6 bases, with 11 bases spanning the gap. This CDR3 has 13 residues. Germline assignment: CDR1 MNHEY and CDR2 SMNVEV (reference sequence). The CDR3: CASSFLGSDGYTF. CDR3 coding DNA: TGTGCCAGCAGTTTTCTGGGTTCCGATGGCTACACCTTC.

This clonotype was recorded many times. The DNA of the CDR3 is TGCAGTGCTAGTGGGGGCGCTGACTACAATGAGCAGTTCTTC. Translated, it gives CSASGGADYNEQFF. This chain joins TRBV20-1 and TRBJ2-1; TRBD1 is a possible D gene (6 bases). The CDR3 has 14 amino acids. Germline-derived CDR1 and CDR2 are DFQATT and SNEGSKA (reference sequence). Deletions cut 3 bases from V and 3 bases from J, with 12 bases between.

The V gene is TRBV29-1, the J gene TRBJ2-1; 7 positions match TRBD2. The V gene end was trimmed by 7 bases and the J gene end by 4 bases; junction bases not matched to a gene: 10. The CDR3 spans 14 residues. CDR1 and CDR2 (germline): SQVTM, ANQGSEA. This chain's CDR3 is CSAPGLQPYNEQFF. The CDR3 DNA is TGCAGCGCTCCGGGACTACAGCCTTACAATGAGCAGTTCTTC.

In this sample, this clonotype turned up many times. The rearrangement links TRBV5-1 to TRBJ1-6; tentative D call: TRBD1 (6 bases). The length of the CDR3 is 14 residues. With 0 bases removed from V and 8 bases from J, the gap between germline ends came to 9 bases. Germline V gene data show CDR1 as SGHRS and CDR2 as YFSETQ. The CDR3 DNA reads as TGCGCCAGCAGCTTGGGGGACACCGATTCACCCCTCCACTTT. Its translation: CASSLGDTDSPLHF.

This clonotype was found many times. The J gene is TRBJ1-1, the V gene TRBV29-1; 8 bases are shared with TRBD1. The length of the CDR3 is 13 residues. Trimming at V came to 7 bases and at J to 1 base, leaving 5 bases not matched to a gene. The V gene's germline CDR1 is SQVTM and CDR2 ANQGSEA. CDR3 protein: CSAQDRANTEAFF. The CDR3 coding sequence is TGCAGCGCCCAGGACAGGGCGAACACTGAAGCTTTCTTT.

This clonotype was recorded at least ten times. The V call is TRBV21-1, the J call TRBJ2-7; the table's D call, TRBD1, has no DNA check behind it. TRBV21-1 is assigned pseudogene status. The CDR3 covers 11 residues. The chain's CDR3 is CASRAGYEQYF. CDR3 nucleotides: TGTGCCAGCAGGGCAGGGTACGAGCAGTACTTC.

This clonotype was picked up many times. The chain has TRBV5-1 and TRBJ1-1, with a weak D call TRBD1 (5 bases). The CDR3 loop spans 13 amino acids. The germline CDR1 and CDR2 sequences are SGHRS and YFSETQ. Trimming removed 2 bases at V and 1 base at J, with 6 bases between. The CDR3 nucleotides read TGCGCCAGCAGCTTCAGGGAGAACACTGAAGCTTTCTTT. Amino acid sequence: CASSFRENTEAFF.

This clonotype came up many times. The rearrangement uses TRBV20-1 and TRBJ1-2; D not resolved. V lost 2 bases to trimming and J lost 5 bases, with 9 bases between them. This CDR3 contains 12 residues. Germline V gene data show CDR1 as DFQATT and CDR2 as SNEGSKA (reference sequence). CDR3 coding DNA: TGCAGTGCTAGACCCACGGATTATGGCTACACCTTC. It is translated as CSARPTDYGYTF.

This clonotype was observed at least ten times. The chain links TRBV6-5 to TRBJ1-2; 9 bases are a match to TRBD1. The CDR3 covers 14 residues. Germline V lookup: CDR1 MNHEY, CDR2 SVGAGI. Trimming cost V 8 bases and J 2 bases; bases outside gene matches: 6. CDR3 sequence (DNA): TGTGCCAGCGGGACAGGGAATTCCAACTATGGCTACACCTTC. Encoded protein: CASGTGNSNYGYTF.

On this clonotype itself: This may be a read error: a much more frequent sequence differs by one nucleotide. J is TRBJ1-1 and V is TRBV18, with D tentatively TRBD1 (6 bases). Germline CDR1 KGHSH, CDR2 LQKENI. Trimming left V 6 bases short and J 6 bases short, with 17 bases between. CDR3 length: 14 residues. CDR3 sequence reads: CASSYKGTRAEAFF. The DNA of the CDR3 is TGTGCCAGCTCGTACAAAGGGACACGGGCTGAAGCTTTCTTT.

The sample holds many counts of this clonotype. This chain links TRBV7-6 with TRBJ1-4; 7 bases line up with TRBD1. The CDR3 loop spans 18 amino acids. V gave up 0 bases and J gave up 0 bases; unmatched junction bases: 7. Germline V gene data show CDR1 as SGHVS and CDR2 as FNYEAQ. The CDR3 protein is CASSLASDRPATNEKLFF. CDR3 bases: TGTGCCAGCAGCTTAGCGTCGGACAGGCCTGCAACTAATGAAAAACTGTTTTTT. Full variable domain (rest looked up from reference TRBV7-6 and TRBJ1-4): GAGVSQSPRYKVTKRGQDVALRCDPISGHVSLYWYRQALGQGPEFLTYFNYEAQQDKSGLPNDRFSAERPEGSISTLTIQRTEQRDSAMYRCASSLASDRPATNEKLFFGSGTQLSVL.

This clonotype was detected many times. The CDR3 DNA follows: TGCGCCAGCAGCTTGTGGACAGGGCTCTCTGGAAACACCATATATTTT. Translation gives CASSLWTGLSGNTIYF. The chain couples TRBV5-1 to TRBJ1-3; 8 bases agree with TRBD1. There are 16 residues in the CDR3. V lost 1 base and J lost 0; bases outside the gene matches: 3. Germline-derived CDR1 and CDR2 are SGHRS and YFSETQ.

At least ten counts were recorded for this clonotype. The rearrangement links TRBV7-9 to TRBJ2-7, with D unclear. The CDR3 loop spans 16 amino acids. V was pared by 5 bases and J by 5 bases, with 22 bases between. CDR1 and CDR2 from the germline V gene are SEHNR and FQNEAQ (reference sequence). CDR3 in amino acids: CASSQEVAKRRDEQYF. The CDR3 nucleotides are TGTGCCAGCAGCCAAGAGGTGGCCAAGAGAAGGGACGAGCAGTACTTC.

J is TRBJ2-3 and V is TRBV11-3; 8 bases are shared with TRBD1. Germline V CDR1 and CDR2: SGHNT, YENEEA. V was clipped by 5 bases and J by 2 bases; unmatched bases: 12. The CDR3 totals 17 residues. The CDR3 sequence: CASSLRAGGVLTDTQYF. The DNA for the CDR3 is TGTGCCAGCAGCCTCCGAGCAGGGGGCGTACTCACAGATACGCAGTATTTT. Complete variable domain (other parts from reference TRBV11-3 and TRBJ2-3): EAGVVQSPRYKIIEKKQPVAFWCNPISGHNTLYWYLQNLGQGPELLIRYENEEAVDDSQLPKDRFSAERLKGVDSTLKIQPAELGDSAVYLCASSLRAGGVLTDTQYFGPGTRLTVL.

This clonotype was detected a few times. A much larger clone differs by one base, so this may be a read error. V and J are TRBV5-1 and TRBJ2-3, with a possible D match to TRBD2 (6 bases). CDR3 length equals 14 residues. From germline, CDR1 is SGHRS and CDR2 YFSETQ. The CDR3, as DNA: TGCACCAGCAGCCCGGGGGACCTTTGGGATACGCAGTATTTT. The encoded protein is CTSSPGDLWDTQYF.

This clonotype was counted ten times or more. V usage is TRBV7-6 and J usage is TRBJ2-1, with TRBD2 as a possible D gene (6 bases). The CDR3 is 14 amino acids. Germline values: CDR1 SGHVS, CDR2 FNYEAQ. V lost 5 bases and J lost 0, with 8 bases in between. The CDR3 is CASSETSSYNEQFF. In DNA, the CDR3 is TGTGCCAGCAGCGAGACTAGCTCCTACAATGAGCAGTTCTTC.

In this sample, this clonotype turned up many times. The gene calls are TRBV6-6 and TRBJ1-3, with 8 bases lining up with TRBD1. Per germline, CDR1 MNHNY and CDR2 SVGAGI (reference sequence). This CDR3 contains 15 residues. V was pared by 4 bases and J by 4 bases, with 6 bases of the junction left unmatched. CDR3 protein: CASSSSGGAGNTIYF. The CDR3 DNA is TGTGCCAGCAGTTCCTCAGGGGGCGCAGGAAACACCATATATTTT.

This clonotype has ten or more counts. The chain couples TRBV20-1 to TRBJ2-6; perhaps TRBD1 as D (6 bases). The germline CDR1 and CDR2 sequences are DFQATT and SNEGSKA (reference sequence). V was trimmed by 6 bases and J by 2 bases, leaving 17 bases between them. This CDR3 comprises 16 residues. CDR3 sequence reads: CSAPRARGPGANVLTF. The CDR3, as DNA: TGCAGTGCCCCAAGAGCCAGGGGCCCTGGGGCCAACGTCCTGACTTTC.

The table lists this clonotype with many counts. This sequence joins TRBV6-2 or TRBV6-3 and TRBJ2-4; 8 nucleotides line up with TRBD2. Germline lookup yields CDR1 MNHEY and CDR2 SVGEGT. V gave up 2 bases and J gave up 3 bases; unmatched junction bases: 9. CDR3 length: 17 residues. The CDR3 bases are TGTGCCAGCAGTTACAGAAAGGCGGGGGGAAACAAAAACATTCAGTACTTC. Residues: CASSYRKAGGNKNIQYF.

This clonotype was seen ten or more times. This rearrangement joins TRBV20-1 to TRBJ2-5; D remains unclear. The V end was cut by 0 bases, the J end by 4 bases, with 9 bases between. The V gene's germline CDR1 is DFQATT and CDR2 SNEGSKA (reference sequence). This CDR3 region has 13 residues. The CDR3 protein is CSARDGHGETQYF. The DNA of the CDR3 is TGCAGTGCTAGAGATGGGCATGGAGAGACCCAGTACTTC.

This clonotype was observed a handful of times. CDR3 sequence (DNA): TGTGCTAGTGGTGGCCTACAGACCGGGACAGGGAAAAACATTCAGTACTTC. It codes for CASGGLQTGTGKNIQYF. The chain carries TRBV12-5 and TRBJ2-4; 9 bases map to TRBD1. CDR3 length equals 17 residues. Germline V CDR1 and CDR2: LGHNT, FRNRAP. The ends lost 5 bases at V and 4 bases at J; junction bases unmatched: 12.

This clonotype has ten or more counts. This sequence joins TRBV5-1 and TRBJ2-1; 7 bases map to TRBD2. This CDR3 is built from 16 residues. Germline trimming cut 1 base from V and 4 bases from J; bases unmatched to any gene: 8. Looked up from germline, CDR1 is SGHRS and CDR2 is YFSETQ. The DNA of the CDR3 is TGCGCCAGCAGCTTGTCTTCTAGCGGAAATTACAATGAGCAGTTCTTC. Its protein is CASSLSSSGNYNEQFF.

There are many counts of this clonotype. The V call is TRBV15, the J call TRBJ2-7; perhaps D is TRBD1 or TRBD2 (5 bases each). The CDR3 length is 13 residues. Germline V gene sequence: CDR1 LNHNV, CDR2 YYDKDF (reference sequence). Trimming stripped 4 bases from V and 9 bases from J, with 16 bases between. The CDR3 region has the DNA TGTGCCACCAGCATCGGGACCGAGGTCGTGCAGTACTTC. Protein product: CATSIGTEVVQYF. Using reference TRBV15 and TRBJ2-7 for the parts outside the CDR3, the full variable domain is DAMVIQNPRYQVTQFGKPVTLSCSQTLNHNVMYWYQQKSSQAPKLLFHYYDKDFNNEADTPDNFQSRRPNTSFCFLDIRSPGLGDTAMYLCATSIGTEVVQYFGPGTRLTVT.